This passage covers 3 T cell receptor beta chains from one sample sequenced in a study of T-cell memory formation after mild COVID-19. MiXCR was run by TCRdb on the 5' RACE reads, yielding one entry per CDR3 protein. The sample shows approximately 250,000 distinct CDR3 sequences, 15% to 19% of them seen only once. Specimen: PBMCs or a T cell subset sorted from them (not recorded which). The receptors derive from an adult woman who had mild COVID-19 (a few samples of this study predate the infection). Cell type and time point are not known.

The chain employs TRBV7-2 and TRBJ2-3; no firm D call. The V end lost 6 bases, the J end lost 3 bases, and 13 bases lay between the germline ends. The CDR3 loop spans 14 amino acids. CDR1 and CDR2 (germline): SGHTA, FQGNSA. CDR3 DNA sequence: TGTGCCAGCAGTCGAGGACCGATTACAGATACGCAGTATTTT. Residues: CASSRGPITDTQYF.

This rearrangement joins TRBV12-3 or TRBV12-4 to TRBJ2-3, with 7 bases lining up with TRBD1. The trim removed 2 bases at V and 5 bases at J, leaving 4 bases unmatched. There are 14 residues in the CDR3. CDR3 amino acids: CASSLRAGGDTQYF. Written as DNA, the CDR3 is TGTGCCAGCAGTTTAAGGGCAGGGGGAGATACGCAGTATTTT.

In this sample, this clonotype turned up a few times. CDR3 coding DNA: TGTGCCAGCTGGGTAGCGGGAGATGCGGATACGCAGTATTTT. Encoded protein: CASWVAGDADTQYF. The V gene is TRBV28, the J gene TRBJ2-3; 9 nucleotides line up with TRBD2. V gave up 8 bases and J gave up 6 bases; unmatched junction bases: 9. This CDR3 spans 14 amino acids. The V gene's germline CDR1 is MDHEN and CDR2 SYDVKM.